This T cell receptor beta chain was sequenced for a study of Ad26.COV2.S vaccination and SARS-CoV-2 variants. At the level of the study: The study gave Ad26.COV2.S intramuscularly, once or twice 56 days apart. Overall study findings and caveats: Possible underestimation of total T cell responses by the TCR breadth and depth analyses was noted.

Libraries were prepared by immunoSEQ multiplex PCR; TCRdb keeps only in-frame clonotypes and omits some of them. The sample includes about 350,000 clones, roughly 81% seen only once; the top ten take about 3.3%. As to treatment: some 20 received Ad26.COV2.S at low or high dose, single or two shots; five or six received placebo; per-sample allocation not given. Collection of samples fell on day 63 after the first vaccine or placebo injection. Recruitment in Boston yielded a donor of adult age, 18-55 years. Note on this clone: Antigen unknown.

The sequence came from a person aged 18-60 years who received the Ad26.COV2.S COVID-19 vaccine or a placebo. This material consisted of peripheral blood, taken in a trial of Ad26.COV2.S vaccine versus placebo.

The CDR3 region is CASSPRPFGDTEAFF. CDR3 in DNA: TGTGCCAGCAGCCCACGTCCATTCGGTGACACTGAAGCTTTCTTT. The chain uses TRBV13 and TRBJ1-1; D is undetermined. This CDR3 is 15 amino acids long. Germline CDR1 is PRHDT and CDR2 is FYEKMQ (reference sequence). V gave up 5 bases and J gave up 3 bases, with 16 bases separating them.